The 20 T cell receptor beta chains below all came from one sample that was sequenced in a study of T-cell memory formation after mild COVID-19. Via MiXCR, TCRdb re-called the 5' RACE reads, giving one row per CDR3 protein. Found here are about 350,000 distinct CDR3 sequences, 12% to 15% of them singletons; the top ten hold about a fifth. The sample was PBMCs or a T cell subset sorted from them (not recorded which). These receptor sequences come from a man younger than 35 who had mild COVID-19 (a few samples of this study predate the infection). Cell type and time point are not known.

This clonotype has just a few counts. The genes are TRBV6-5 and TRBJ2-7; 7 bases map to TRBD2. The CDR3 loop spans 15 amino acids. J was trimmed by 5 bases and V by 0 bases; bases with no gene match: 7. Germline CDR1 and CDR2: MNHEY and SVGAGI. This CDR3 reads CASSYSSLGGDEQYF. In DNA form, the CDR3 reads TGTGCCAGCAGTTACTCTTCATTGGGGGGGGACGAGCAGTACTTC.

CDR3 bases: TGTGCCAGCAGCCGGGACCGCTTGTCCGAGCAGTACTTC. Translation: CASSRDRLSEQYF. The chain combines TRBV11-3 with TRBJ2-7; D is tentatively TRBD1 or TRBD2 (5 bases each). Germline assignment: CDR1 SGHNT and CDR2 YENEEA. The CDR3 loop spans 13 amino acids. The V end lost 5 bases, the J end lost 6 bases, and 14 bases lay between the germline ends.

This clonotype was found many times. The chain recombines TRBV5-1 with TRBJ2-1, with 9 bases matching TRBD1. The CDR3 consists of 14 residues. Per the germline V gene, CDR1 is SGHRS and CDR2 is YFSETQ. Losses at the gene ends were 4 bases for V and 7 bases for J; bases not matched to a gene: 6. The CDR3 is CASSLGQGTNEQFF. In nucleotides, the CDR3 is TGCGCCAGCAGCCTAGGACAGGGGACAAATGAGCAGTTCTTC.

The table lists this clonotype with many counts. The rearrangement joins TRBV5-4 to TRBJ2-3; perhaps TRBD2 as D (6 bases). This CDR3 has 14 amino acids. V shed 4 bases and J shed 4 bases, with 13 bases lying between them. Germline CDR1 reads SGHNT; CDR2 reads YYREEE (reference sequence). The CDR3 DNA is TGTGCCAGCAGCGAAATCGCGGGGTCAGATACGCAGTATTTT. Translating gives CASSEIAGSDTQYF.

V usage is TRBV10-3 and J usage is TRBJ1-2; D is possibly TRBD1 (5 bases). Germline V gives CDR1 ENHRY, CDR2 SYGVKD. CDR3 length: 13 residues. V lost 7 bases to trimming and J lost 2 bases, with 11 bases between them. As DNA, the CDR3 is TGTGCCATCACCCTGACAGAGAACTATGGCTACACCTTC. It encodes CAITLTENYGYTF.

This clonotype was observed a handful of times. The CDR3 bases are TGTGCCAGCAGCTTGGAGGGACGGCTATGGTCACCCCTCCACTTT. It translates to CASSLEGRLWSPLHF. The gene calls are TRBV7-2 and TRBJ1-6; D perhaps matches TRBD1 (5 bases). Looked up from germline, CDR1 is SGHTA and CDR2 is FQGNSA. Trimming cost V 3 bases and J 10 bases, with 16 bases left between them. CDR3 length: 15 amino acids.

V and J are TRBV6-2 or TRBV6-3 and TRBJ1-5; no clear D. Per the germline V gene, CDR1 is MNHEY and CDR2 is SVGEGT. V was cut by 6 bases and J by 4 bases, with 16 bases left in between. The length of the CDR3 is 15 residues. The CDR3 is CASSPTRSGNQPQHF. The CDR3 nucleotides read TGTGCCAGCAGCCCAACACGGTCGGGAAATCAGCCCCAGCATTTT.

The chain has TRBV16 and TRBJ2-1; 8 positions match TRBD1. V was pared by 3 bases and J by 2 bases, with 0 bases of the junction left unmatched. CDR1 and CDR2 (germline): KGHSY, FQNENV. The CDR3 runs to 14 residues. CDR3 bases: TGTGCCAGCAGCCAGGACAGGGCCTACAATGAGCAGTTCTTC. Protein sequence: CASSQDRAYNEQFF.

The chain has TRBV6-1 and TRBJ2-3; no definite D call. Trimming cost V 6 bases and J 6 bases, with 7 bases left between them. Per germline, CDR1 MNHNS and CDR2 SASEGT. The CDR3 has 11 amino acids. The CDR3 DNA reads TGTGCCAGCAGGCAGTCGGATACGCAGTATTTT. Translated, it gives CASRQSDTQYF.

This clonotype has ten or more counts. This sequence joins TRBV11-2 and TRBJ2-5; D is unresolved. V was trimmed by 1 base and J by 3 bases, leaving 6 bases between them. Germline CDR1 SGHAT, CDR2 FQNNGV. The CDR3 has 13 residues. The CDR3: CASSLGLEETQYF. The CDR3 nucleotides are TGTGCCAGCAGCTTAGGCTTAGAAGAGACCCAGTACTTC.

J is TRBJ2-7 and V is TRBV12-3 or TRBV12-4; 11 bases are shared with TRBD2. The CDR3 covers 13 residues. Germline trimming cut 6 bases from V and 5 bases from J; bases unmatched to any gene: 3. The CDR3 here is CASRPGLADEQYF. In DNA form, the CDR3 reads TGTGCCAGCAGGCCGGGACTAGCGGACGAGCAGTACTTC.

The rearrangement uses TRBV12-3 or TRBV12-4 and TRBJ1-1; D may be TRBD1 (5 bases). The ends were cut back, 2 bases at V and 4 bases at J, with 11 bases in the middle. This CDR3 comprises 14 residues. The CDR3 coding sequence is TGTGCCAGCAGTTTAATCCGGGGCCGCACTGAAGCTTTCTTT. Translating gives CASSLIRGRTEAFF.

This chain links TRBV11-1 with TRBJ2-3, with 13 bases fitting TRBD2. This CDR3 spans 16 amino acids. The junction had 6 bases not matched to a gene; V was cut back by 5 bases and J by 4 bases. The germline CDR1 and CDR2 sequences are SGHAT and FQDESV (reference sequence). The CDR3 sequence is CASSEGLAGASDTQYF. DNA for the CDR3: TGTGCCAGCAGCGAAGGACTAGCGGGGGCCTCAGATACGCAGTATTTT.

The genes are TRBV6-5 and TRBJ1-1; the D gene is possibly TRBD1 (6 bases). The V and J ends lost 2 bases and 11 bases respectively, with 21 bases between them. The CDR3 covers 15 residues. CDR1 MNHEY and CDR2 SVGAGI come from the germline V gene. The CDR3 DNA is TGTGCCAGCAGTTACGGTCTAGGGGGGACGCGCATGGCTTTCTTT. Amino acid sequence: CASSYGLGGTRMAFF.

The V and J genes are TRBV5-1 and TRBJ2-2; tentative D call: TRBD2 (7 bases). This CDR3 spans 17 amino acids. Germline CDR1 reads SGHRS; CDR2 reads YFSETQ. Trimming left V 4 bases short and J 6 bases short, with 22 bases between. CDR3 in DNA: TGCGCCAGCAGCCTCGGGGGCGCGGGGGCCTCGTCCGGGGAGCTGTTTTTT. Translation gives CASSLGGAGASSGELFF.

This clonotype occurred many times. The CDR3 bases are TGTGCCAGCAGTGATTTGACCGGGGGACGGATTAATTCACCCCTCCACTTT. Protein: CASSDLTGGRINSPLHF. The J gene is TRBJ1-6, the V gene TRBV25-1, with a weak D call TRBD1 (5 bases). The V gene lost 3 bases and the J gene lost 6 bases, with 18 bases spanning the gap. The CDR3 is 17 amino acids. In germline, CDR1 is MGHDK, CDR2 SYGVNS. Complete variable domain (other parts from reference TRBV25-1 and TRBJ1-6): EADIYQTPRYLVIGTGKKITLECSQTMGHDKMYWYQQDPGMELHLIHYSYGVNSTEKGDLSSESTVSRIRTEHFPLTLESARPSHTSQYLCASSDLTGGRINSPLHFGNGTRLTVT.

This clonotype was observed a few times. The rearrangement joins TRBV6-1 to TRBJ1-2; D might be TRBD1 (5 bases). There are 14 residues in the CDR3. Germline loops: CDR1 MNHNS, CDR2 SASEGT. V was cut by 1 base and J by 8 bases, with 14 bases left in between. DNA for the CDR3: TGTGCCAGCAGTGAAGACGAAGGGGCAGGGGGCTACACCTTC. Its translation: CASSEDEGAGGYTF.

The CDR3 bases are TGTGCCATCAGCGGAGTCCTATCGGATACGCAGTATTTT. Its translation: CAISGVLSDTQYF. The chain links TRBV10-3 to TRBJ2-3; D ambiguous. CDR3 length: 13 amino acids. Germline V gene data show CDR1 as ENHRY and CDR2 as SYGVKD. The ends were cut back, 6 bases at V and 6 bases at J, with 13 bases in the middle.

This clonotype has a handful of counts. The rearrangement links TRBV27 to TRBJ2-2; tentative D call: TRBD2 (6 bases). The V end lost 5 bases, the J end lost 0 bases, and 13 bases lay between the germline ends. Germline CDR1 MNHEY, CDR2 SMNVEV (reference sequence). The CDR3 is made up of 16 amino acids. CDR3 nucleotides: TGTGCCAGCAGTCCGCGGGCGGGACCGAACACCGGGGAGCTGTTTTTT. As protein: CASSPRAGPNTGELFF.

The V call is TRBV5-4, the J call TRBJ2-3; TRBD2 matches at 13 bases. The V gene's germline CDR1 is SGHNT and CDR2 YYREEE (reference sequence). The V segment lost 5 bases and the J segment 2 bases; nucleotides outside the gene matches: 11. The CDR3 contains 18 residues. The CDR3 region is CASRPPGLAGLSTDTQYF. The CDR3 region has the DNA TGTGCCAGCAGACCTCCGGGACTAGCGGGGTTATCCACAGATACGCAGTATTTT.